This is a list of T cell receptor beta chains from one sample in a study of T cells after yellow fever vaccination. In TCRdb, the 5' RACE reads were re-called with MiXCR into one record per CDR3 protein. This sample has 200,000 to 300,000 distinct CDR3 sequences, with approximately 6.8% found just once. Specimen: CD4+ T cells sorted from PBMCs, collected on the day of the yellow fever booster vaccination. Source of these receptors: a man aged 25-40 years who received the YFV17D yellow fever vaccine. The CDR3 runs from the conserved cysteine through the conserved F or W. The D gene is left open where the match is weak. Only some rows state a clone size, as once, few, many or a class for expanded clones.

CASSPMGQGRDVLTF,TGCGCCAGCAGCCCCATGGGGCAGGGGAGGGACGTCCTGACTTTC,TRBJ2-6,TRBV5-1,.,.
CASSHNPGQGVEQYF,TGCGCCAGCAGTCATAACCCGGGACAGGGGGTTGAGCAGTACTTC,TRBJ2-7,TRBV5-1,few,TRBD1
CASSQGGQPYEQYF,TGTGCCAGCAGCCAAGGAGGACAGCCCTACGAGCAGTACTTC,TRBJ2-7,TRBV7-9,many,.
CASSLGQASSYEQYF,TGTGCCAGCAGTTTGGGTCAGGCGAGCTCCTACGAGCAGTACTTC,TRBJ2-7,TRBV6-2/TRBV6-3,.,.
CSASESSYNEQFF,TGCAGTGCTAGCGAAAGCTCCTACAATGAGCAGTTCTTC,TRBJ2-1,TRBV20-1,few,.
CASSQAVLGAETEAFF,TGCGCCAGCAGCCAAGCGGTTCTGGGGGCGGAAACTGAAGCTTTCTTT,TRBJ1-1,TRBV4-3,.,.
CASSIAGGGGQETQYF,TGTGCCAGTAGTATCGCCGGTGGCGGGGGGCAAGAGACCCAGTACTTC,TRBJ2-5,TRBV19,many,TRBD2
CASSFTGTLEADTQYF,TGTGCCAGCAGCTTTACCGGGACACTTGAAGCAGATACGCAGTATTTT,TRBJ2-3,TRBV7-8,.,.
CASSEGDRLNNEQFF,TGCGCCAGCAGTGAAGGAGACAGGCTGAACAATGAGCAGTTCTTC,TRBJ2-1,TRBV10-1,many,.
CASSTANTEAFF,TGCGCCAGCAGTACAGCTAACACTGAAGCTTTCTTT,TRBJ1-1,TRBV10-1,few,.
CASSPAGERYNEQFF,TGTGCCAGCAGTCCAGCGGGAGAACGCTACAATGAGCAGTTCTTC,TRBJ2-1,TRBV28,many,TRBD2
CASQPPPGLRYF,TGTGCCAGCCAACCCCCCCCCGGATTGCGGTACTTC,TRBJ2-4,TRBV7-9,many,.
CASSLETGGTEAFF,TGTGCCAGCAGCTTAGAGACAGGCGGGACTGAAGCTTTCTTT,TRBJ1-1,TRBV11-2,.,.
CATIDRGGTEAFF,TGTGCCACAATAGACAGGGGGGGCACTGAAGCTTTCTTT,TRBJ1-1,TRBV19,few,TRBD1
CASSRGTDSAPLHF,TGTGCCAGCTCTCGTGGGACGGATTCCGCACCCCTCCACTTT,TRBJ1-6,TRBV18,many,.
CASSQGSGEQYF,TGCGCCAGCAGCCAAGGATCCGGCGAGCAGTACTTC,TRBJ2-7,TRBV4-3,many,.
CASSLVSQDTEAFF,TGTGCCAGCAGCTTAGTAAGTCAAGACACTGAAGCTTTCTTT,TRBJ1-1,TRBV7-9,many,.
CASSYGGSGANVLTF,TGTGCCAGCAGTTACGGGGGCTCTGGGGCCAACGTCCTGACTTTC,TRBJ2-6,TRBV6-5,many,.
CASTWGTDYEQYF,TGTGCCAGCACCTGGGGCACGGACTACGAGCAGTACTTC,TRBJ2-7,TRBV7-9,many,.
CAISGEGAGRTDTQYF,TGTGCCATCAGTGGTGAGGGGGCCGGTCGCACAGATACGCAGTATTTT,TRBJ2-3,TRBV10-3,few,TRBD1
CASSPFREDNEQYF,TGTGCCAGCTCACCTTTCAGGGAAGATAACGAGCAGTACTTC,TRBJ2-7,TRBV18,many,.
CAMGNRDPETQYF,TGTGCCATGGGAAACAGGGACCCAGAGACCCAGTACTTC,TRBJ2-5,TRBV10-3,few,.
CATSRETQDYGYTF,TGTGCCACCAGCAGAGAGACCCAGGACTATGGCTACACCTTC,TRBJ1-2,TRBV15,.,.
CASSLGLAGESSYNEQFF,TGTGCCAGCAGCTTAGGCCTAGCGGGAGAATCCTCCTACAATGAGCAGTTCTTC,TRBJ2-1,TRBV11-2,many,TRBD2
CASSSYGQSGDTQYF,TGTGCCAGCAGTTCATATGGGCAGTCCGGGGATACGCAGTATTTT,TRBJ2-3,TRBV5-5,many,.
CASSKDNGNEQFF,TGTGCCAGCAGCAAGGACAACGGCAATGAGCAGTTCTTC,TRBJ2-1,TRBV6-6,few,.
CASSLGSGIEQYF,TGTGCCAGCAGCTTAGGTAGCGGGATAGAGCAGTACTTC,TRBJ2-7,TRBV7-2,.,TRBD2
CASSNGLAGDEQYF,TGCGCCAGCAGCAATGGACTAGCGGGAGACGAGCAGTACTTC,TRBJ2-7,TRBV5-1,many,TRBD2
CASSIQFRDEAFF,TGTGCCAGTAGTATCCAGTTTAGGGATGAAGCTTTCTTT,TRBJ1-1,TRBV19,few,.